This T cell receptor (beta chain) comes out of a study of blood T cell repertoires in COVID-19 (dated by TCRdb to 2018 to 2021). In terms of the full investigation: Samples from collaborators originated in the United States, Italy and Spain and spanned both the acute and convalescent phases of COVID-19. The prospective study material was composed of cDNA or gDNA derived from T cells, B-cell-depleted T cells, or PBMCs. Subjects who had been exposed to COVID-19, were actively infected with it, or had recovered from it provided the deeply sampled blood TCRbeta repertoires that made up the dataset. The repertoires were released in a freely available public database meant as a resource for research on the immune response to SARS-CoV-2. Samples came from the ongoing ImmuneRACE study (first 160 participants) plus 1,254 subjects from 6 global collaborators. Sample metadata almost always included a de-identified subject ID, COVID-19 status, age in years and sex. Where available, HLA class I and class II types were taken from metadata supplied by the sample provider and were not determined by assay-based typing. Results and caveats for the whole study, not just this receptor: Clinical and demographic metadata were provided uncurated, with the amount varying by source and participant.

One collaborating source in Seattle enrolled patients during active infection and followed them longitudinally through the course of disease. The collaborating institutions used their own protocols to collect whole blood in K2EDTA tubes. For TCRbeta analysis, collaborator samples were shipped as frozen whole blood, as isolated PBMCs, or as DNA extracted from either sample type. The immunoSEQ Assay, a bias-controlled multiplex PCR, was used to amplify TCRbeta CDR3 regions from genomic DNA. Concerning the study's data processing: Nucleated cell counts per sample were estimated from amplification of reference gene primers within the assay. To quantify the absolute abundance of each unique TCRbeta CDR3 rearrangement, sequence reads were collapsed and filtered. For each sample, productive Simpson clonality was calculated by taking the square root of Simpson's diversity index across productive rearrangements. TCRdb obtained this table from immuneACCESS and retained in-frame rearrangements with V and J assigned. These tables miss some clones; where compared with another copy, unresolved V genes account for less than half of the shortfall, and the remainder is unexplained. V and J calls and clone size are copied from that table; D and trimming were computed from the DNA. Present in this sample are roughly 200,000 clones, roughly 81% of which were seen just once. The top ten clones comprise 11% of the sample.

Comment on this clone: The clone's antigen remains unknown. Qualities for individual bases were not recorded, and no much larger clone is one base off.

Taken from the germline V gene, the CDR1 and CDR2 loops are SGDLS and YYNGEE. V loses 4 bases at its end and J loses 2 bases; junction bases beyond the gene matches: 6. The CDR3, cysteine through phenylalanine, is 15 amino acids long. Just the 45-base CDR3 DNA is kept, in frame starting at base 1. The origin of this receptor is a woman aged 40-49 years with COVID-19, enrolled during active disease. Recombination connected TRBV9 to TRBJ2-1, with 7 bases aligning to TRBD2. Specimen: peripheral blood. The CDR3 corresponds to CASSRDLAAYNEQFF. The sequence in DNA is TGTGCCAGCAGCCGAGACCTAGCGGCCTACAATGAGCAGTTCTTC. Reference TRBV9 and TRBJ2-1 genes cover what lies past the CDR3, so the full variable domain is DSGVTQTPKHLITATGQRVTLRCSPRSGDLSVYWYQQSLDQGLQFLIQYYNGEERAKGNILERFSAQQFPDLHSELNLSSLELGDSALYFCASSRDLAAYNEQFFGPGTRLTVL.